One T cell receptor beta chain is described in this entry. Its antigen remains unknown. The source of the sample is a study of CXCR3-negative and CXCR3-positive naive CD8 T cells. Naive CD8+ T cells carried a CD45RO-CCR7+CD27+CD95- phenotype. Study findings and constraints: TRB CDR3 hydrophobicity was greater in CXCR3-positive naive cells than in CXCR3-negative naive cells. Both naive subsets, CXCR3-negative and CXCR3-positive, displayed similar TRBV-TRBJ usage, unlike memory cells. Both naive subsets showed comparably high diversity, and memory CD8+ cells showed much lower diversity.

It was by 5' RACE with UMI labels that the TRB cDNA libraries were prepared. TCRdb re-called the 5' RACE reads and gives one entry per CDR3 protein, without DNA. The data show over 5,000 distinct CDR3 sequences, and the top ten clones hold roughly 2%. The CDR3 covers 15 residues. Germline CDR1 is SEHNR and CDR2 is FQNEAQ (reference sequence). The sequence derives from a human donor in good health. Some clones in this sample may be carry-over from other donors' samples. The V and J genes are TRBV7-9 and TRBJ2-4; with no DNA, the TCRdb D assignment of TRBD2 cannot be verified. Sequencing was performed on naive CXCR3+ CD8+ T cells from blood. As to subset: CD45RO-CCR7+CD27+CD95- naive CD8+ T cells expressing CXCR3 (TNR3+). CDR3 sequence: CASSLAQSAKNIQYF.